The entry that follows covers one TCR beta chain sequence. This CDR3 region has 15 residues. Germline assignment: CDR1 SGHTA and CDR2 FQGNSA. The V gene lost 5 bases and the J gene lost 5 bases, with 18 bases spanning the gap. The data belong to a study of blood T cell repertoires in COVID-19. Across the study: Sites in the United States, Italy and Spain provided acute and convalescent COVID-19 samples. The analysed material was cDNA or gDNA that came from T cells, B-cell-depleted T cells, or PBMCs.

Study processing details: The assay estimated nucleated cells by amplifying reference gene primers. TCRdb's copy holds only in-frame clones and misses some; the assay was immunoSEQ multiplex PCR. D and trimming come from the DNA, and the V and J calls and clone size come from that table. The sample yields under 55,000 clones, approximately 84% seen once. Sequenced sample: peripheral blood. This receptor was taken from a human donor in a cohort sampled during active COVID-19. The V gene is TRBV7-2, the J gene TRBJ2-5, with a weak D call TRBD2 (7 bases). The DNA for the CDR3 is TGTGCCAGCAGCCCCTTAGGGGGGGCGGGGGAGACCCAGTACTTC. It translates to CASSPLGGAGETQYF.